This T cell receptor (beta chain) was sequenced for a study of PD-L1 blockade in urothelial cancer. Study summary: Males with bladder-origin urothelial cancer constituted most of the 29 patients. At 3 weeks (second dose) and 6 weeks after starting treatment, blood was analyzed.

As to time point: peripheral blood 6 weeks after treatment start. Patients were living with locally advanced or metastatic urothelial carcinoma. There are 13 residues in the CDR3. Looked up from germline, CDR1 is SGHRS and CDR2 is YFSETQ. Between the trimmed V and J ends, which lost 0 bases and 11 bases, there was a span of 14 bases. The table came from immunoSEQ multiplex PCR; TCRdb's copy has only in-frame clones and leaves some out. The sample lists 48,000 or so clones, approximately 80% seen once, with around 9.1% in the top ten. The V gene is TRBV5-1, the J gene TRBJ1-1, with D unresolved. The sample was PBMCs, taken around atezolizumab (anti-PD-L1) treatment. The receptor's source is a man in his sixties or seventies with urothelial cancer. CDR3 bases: TGCGCCAGCAGCTTGGAGGGAGTGCGCATGGCTTTCTTT. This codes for CASSLEGVRMAFF.